This TCR beta chain is from a study of graft-versus-host responses after intestinal transplantation. Clones were sequenced by immunoSEQ multiplex PCR, and TCRdb holds only the in-frame ones, with some missing. The table shows around 20,000 clones, with approximately 80% occurring only once. V was shortened by 0 bases and J by 7 bases, with 13 bases between the two germline ends. The germline CDR1 and CDR2 sequences are MNHEY and SVGAGI. The CDR3 sequence is 16 residues long. This rearrangement joins TRBV6-5 to TRBJ1-6; D gene uncertain. The sequence was obtained from a human patient who received an intestinal transplant, so some T cells may come from the graft donor. The source material was PBMCs, sampled 14 days after transplant. The CDR3: CASSYSRPGRNSPLHF. DNA of the CDR3: TGTGCCAGCAGTTACTCGCGGCCAGGCCGAAATTCACCCCTCCACTTT.